This T cell receptor (beta chain) was identified in a study of blood T cell repertoires in COVID-19. Turning to the study itself: COVID-19 samples collected from the United States, Italy and Spain covered acute and convalescent phases. From T cells, B-cell-depleted T cells, or PBMCs came the material, which was cDNA or gDNA.

V dropped 5 bases and J dropped 3 bases, with 11 bases sitting between them. Germline CDR1 is KGHDR and CDR2 is SFDVKD. The CDR3 sequence is 14 residues long. Original data processing: Estimated nucleated cell counts came from reference gene primer amplification. Sequenced by immunoSEQ multiplex PCR; TCRdb stores in-frame clones only, minus some. V, J and clone size are those of that table, while D and trimming were read from the DNA. The sample has 380,000 or so clones, over 75% seen once. Participant reports of clinical history set cohort assignment. The chain has TRBV24-1 and TRBJ2-3; no reliable D call. Material: PBMCs or T cells enriched from blood (not recorded which). The clonotype originates from a woman in her thirties or forties with acute COVID-19. CDR3 protein: CATSGPTRTDTQYF. The DNA of the CDR3 is TGTGCCACCAGTGGTCCGACGAGGACAGATACGCAGTATTTT.